This TCR beta chain stems from a study of human T cells and chemical hapten exposure. The germline CDR1 and CDR2 sequences are SGHVS and FQNEAQ. Trimming cost V 0 bases and J 8 bases, with 8 bases left between them. CDR3 length equals 13 residues. Time point indicated: patch test 2, 6 weeks after DPC sensitization. The treatment here: therapeutic diphenylcyclopropenone sensitization with weekly scalp DPC. For the library, individual cDNA molecules each received unique molecular identifiers. Original handling: There were a median of approximately 100,000 TCRs per sample, with a range from about 23,224 to 750,000. TCRdb reanalysed the RACE reads using MiXCR and keeps one entry per CDR3 protein. For this entry, the V and J calls and clone size follow TCRdb and not the study's own pipeline. This sample has a few hundred thousand distinct CDR3 sequences; just under 6.5% occur once, and the top ten carry about 5%.

Sequences were derived from whole blood, sampled in connection with sensitization to the hapten diphenylcyclopropenone (DPC). This chain uses TRBV7-8 with TRBJ2-4, with D possibly matching TRBD2 (5 bases). The sequence was collected from a woman aged 18-29 years with alopecia areata. Some clones in this sample may be carry-over from other donors' samples. The CDR3 region is CASSLASVDIQYF. CDR3 DNA sequence: TGTGCCAGCAGCTTAGCTAGCGTCGACATTCAGTACTTC.